One TCR beta chain is described in this entry. The data belong to a study of blood T cells in healthy people across ages. The V end was cut by 6 bases, the J end by 11 bases, with 19 bases between. This CDR3 contains 13 residues. With a J-beta primer mix and a sample-barcoded 5' primer, a second PCR ran about 6 to 11 cycles. MiXCR, run by TCRdb on the 5' RACE reads, gives a single entry per CDR3 protein. This sample has fewer than 1.5 million distinct CDR3 sequences, with 42% found just once. This chain connects TRBV12-3 or TRBV12-4 to TRBJ2-5, with D possibly being TRBD2 (5 bases). The origin of this receptor is a young woman in good health. Sequenced input: blood. The CDR3 DNA sequence: TGTGCCAGCAGCCTCACTAGAATCGATGAGCAGTACTTC. This gives the protein CASSLTRIDEQYF.